Listed below are T cell receptor beta chains from one sample, sequenced in a study of blood T cell repertoires in COVID-19. Generated by immunoSEQ multiplex PCR, the TCRdb table keeps only in-frame clones and is missing some. The profile covers 200,000 or so clones, with over 75% appearing a single time and 1.9% taken by the ten largest. The sequenced sample was peripheral blood. These receptors were collected from a man aged 35-49 years with active or convalescent COVID-19. Each CDR3 is given with its conserved first and last residue. The D gene is left open where the match is weak. Clone size is given for some rows only: seen once, a few or many times, or a class if the clone is expanded.

DNA: TGTGCCAGCAGCTCCTACAGGGTATTTAATGAAAAACTGTTTTTT; CDR3: CASSSYRVFNEKLFF; J: TRBJ1-4; size: -; V: TRBV11-2; D: -
DNA: TGTGCCAGCGCCGGGAACCATGAGCAGTTCTTC; CDR3: CASAGNHEQFF; J: TRBJ2-1; size: -; V: TRBV27; D: -
DNA: TGTGCCCGGGGAAGGGGGCTTGGCTCCTACAATGAGCAGTTCTTC; CDR3: CARGRGLGSYNEQFF; J: TRBJ2-1; size: -; V: TRBV30; D: TRBD1
DNA: TGTGCCAGCTCAAGACGGGACACAACCAATCAGCCCCAGCATTTT; CDR3: CASSRRDTTNQPQHF; J: TRBJ1-5; size: -; V: TRBV18; D: -
DNA: TGTGCCAGTACCATCAATTATGGACAGGACTATAATTCACCCCTCCACTTT; CDR3: CASTINYGQDYNSPLHF; J: TRBJ1-6; size: -; V: TRBV19; D: TRBD1
DNA: TGTGCCTGGAACCAGGGGGCGTCTGAAAAACTGTTTTTT; CDR3: CAWNQGASEKLFF; J: TRBJ1-4; size: -; V: TRBV30; D: TRBD1
DNA: TGTGCCAGCAGAGGGACAGGGAGAGACACTGAAGCTTTCTTT; CDR3: CASRGTGRDTEAFF; J: TRBJ1-1; size: few; V: TRBV9; D: TRBD1
DNA: TGTGCCAGCAGCATTTTAAATGAGCAGTTCTTC; CDR3: CASSILNEQFF; J: TRBJ2-1; size: few; V: TRBV7-9; D: -
DNA: TGTGCCAGCAGTGAGGAGGGCAGGAACACTGAAGCTTTCTTT; CDR3: CASSEEGRNTEAFF; J: TRBJ1-1; size: -; V: TRBV2; D: -
DNA: TGCGCCAGCAGCGGTCTAGCCGGGAGAGGCGGGAATGAGCAGTTCTTC; CDR3: CASSGLAGRGGNEQFF; J: TRBJ2-1; size: -; V: TRBV5-1; D: -
DNA: TGTGCCAGCACTCCGAGCGGGAGTAATGAGCAGTTCTTC; CDR3: CASTPSGSNEQFF; J: TRBJ2-1; size: -; V: TRBV27; D: TRBD2
DNA: TGTGCCAGCAGTGACTCGAGTCGGCTGAGGGCGCAGTATTTT; CDR3: CASSDSSRLRAQYF; J: TRBJ2-3; size: -; V: TRBV6-4; D: -
DNA: TGTGCCAGCAGCGCCGAGGGACAGTATGGCTACACCTTC; CDR3: CASSAEGQYGYTF; J: TRBJ1-2; size: -; V: TRBV5-5; D: TRBD1
DNA: TGTGCCACCAGCAGAGTGAGTGGTGAAAAACTGTTTTTT; CDR3: CATSRVSGEKLFF; J: TRBJ1-4; size: -; V: TRBV15; D: -
DNA: TGTGCCAGCAGCCCGGACAGGGGTGGCTACACCTTC; CDR3: CASSPDRGGYTF; J: TRBJ1-2; size: -; V: TRBV12-3/TRBV12-4; D: TRBD1
DNA: TGTGCCAGCAGTTTATCCCGTGGAGGGCTCTATGGCTACACCTTC; CDR3: CASSLSRGGLYGYTF; J: TRBJ1-2; size: -; V: TRBV27; D: -
DNA: TGTGCCAGCAGCTTACATGGGGGACAGGGTTCACCCCTCCACTTT; CDR3: CASSLHGGQGSPLHF; J: TRBJ1-6; size: -; V: TRBV7-3; D: TRBD1
DNA: TGTGCCAGCAGCTTAGGGGAAGCGGGCATCGGGACTGAAGCTTTCTTT; CDR3: CASSLGEAGIGTEAFF; J: TRBJ1-1; size: -; V: TRBV7-6; D: -
DNA: TGTGCCAGCAGTTCCGACAGGACAATCAGCTCCTACGAGCAGTACTTC; CDR3: CASSSDRTISSYEQYF; J: TRBJ2-7; size: few; V: TRBV28; D: -
DNA: TGCGCCAGCAGCCAAGATTGGAGGGCCTCCTACAATGAGCAGTTCTTC; CDR3: CASSQDWRASYNEQFF; J: TRBJ2-1; size: -; V: TRBV4-1; D: -
DNA: TGTGCCAGTAGTGCCAGGGGAGGGCGTGAAAAACTGTTTTTT; CDR3: CASSARGGREKLFF; J: TRBJ1-4; size: once; V: TRBV19; D: -
DNA: TGTGCCAGCAGAAGGACAGGTCTGATGGATACGCAGTATTTT; CDR3: CASRRTGLMDTQYF; J: TRBJ2-3; size: -; V: TRBV6-5; D: TRBD1
DNA: TGTGCCAGCTCACCTGGTGCGCGGGAGGCTCTTTGGGAGCAGTACTTC; CDR3: CASSPGAREALWEQYF; J: TRBJ2-7; size: -; V: TRBV18; D: TRBD2
DNA: TGTGCCAGCAGCAAAGCGGATCTAGCGGGAGGGCTATCCTACGAGCAGTACTTC; CDR3: CASSKADLAGGLSYEQYF; J: TRBJ2-7; size: -; V: TRBV21-1; D: -
DNA: TGTGCCAGCAGCCCGTCTGGGGACTTTGCCAAAGAGACCCAGTACTTC; CDR3: CASSPSGDFAKETQYF; J: TRBJ2-5; size: -; V: TRBV9; D: -
DNA: TGTGCCAGCAGCGTAGCAAGCGGAACCTACAATGAGCAGTTCTTC; CDR3: CASSVASGTYNEQFF; J: TRBJ2-1; size: -; V: TRBV9; D: -
DNA: TGTGCCAGCAGTCCCGGGACAGGCTACGAGCAGTACTTC; CDR3: CASSPGTGYEQYF; J: TRBJ2-7; size: -; V: TRBV6-5; D: TRBD1
DNA: TGTGCCAGCAGTGACTCGAGCGGGGGGGCAGATACGCAGTATTTT; CDR3: CASSDSSGGADTQYF; J: TRBJ2-3; size: many; V: TRBV6-4; D: TRBD2
DNA: TGTGCCAGCAGTGATTTGGGACAGGGAAATGATCAGCCCCAGCATTTT; CDR3: CASSDLGQGNDQPQHF; J: TRBJ1-5; size: -; V: TRBV2; D: TRBD1
DNA: TGTGCCAGCAGTTTATCGCGGGAGATAGAGACCCAGTACTTC; CDR3: CASSLSREIETQYF; J: TRBJ2-5; size: -; V: TRBV28; D: TRBD2
DNA: TGTGCCAGCAGTTTATACCAGAACGAGCAGTACTTC; CDR3: CASSLYQNEQYF; J: TRBJ2-7; size: -; V: TRBV12-3/TRBV12-4; D: -
DNA: TGTGCCAGCAGCTTGGCAGCGGCTAGGACGGACACCATATATTTT; CDR3: CASSLAAARTDTIYF; J: TRBJ1-3; size: -; V: TRBV5-4; D: -
DNA: TGTGCCAGCAGTTTATTATGGGGCCTTGACACAGATACGCAGTATTTT; CDR3: CASSLLWGLDTDTQYF; J: TRBJ2-3; size: -; V: TRBV27; D: -
DNA: TGTGCCAGCTCACCAGACAGAACCATCTACGAGCAGTACTTC; CDR3: CASSPDRTIYEQYF; J: TRBJ2-7; size: -; V: TRBV18; D: -
DNA: TGTGCCAGCAGCTCCACCCGGACAGGGGGCGACTATGGCTACACCTTC; CDR3: CASSSTRTGGDYGYTF; J: TRBJ1-2; size: -; V: TRBV7-9; D: TRBD1
DNA: TGCGCCAGCAGCCCAAGGGAGGGGTATCCGAACACTGAAGCTTTCTTT; CDR3: CASSPREGYPNTEAFF; J: TRBJ1-1; size: -; V: TRBV4-1; D: -
DNA: TGTGCCAGCAGCGCCATCCTCAGGGGGCGGGATCAGCCCCAGCATTTT; CDR3: CASSAILRGRDQPQHF; J: TRBJ1-5; size: -; V: TRBV28; D: TRBD1
DNA: TGTGCCAGTAGTATAGATCGGAGGGGATCGACCAATCAGCCCCAGCATTTT; CDR3: CASSIDRRGSTNQPQHF; J: TRBJ1-5; size: -; V: TRBV19; D: -
DNA: TGTGCCAGCGGTCCTAGCGGGGGCTACAATGAGCAGTTCTTC; CDR3: CASGPSGGYNEQFF; J: TRBJ2-1; size: once; V: TRBV7-3; D: TRBD2
DNA: TGTGCCAGCAGGGCCCCTGACTATGGCTACACCTTC; CDR3: CASRAPDYGYTF; J: TRBJ1-2; size: -; V: TRBV27; D: -